The clone carrying this TCR beta chain has just a few counts. This entry is derived from a study of CD8 T cells in ankylosing spondylitis. MiXCR, applied by TCRdb to the 5' RACE reads, yields one record per CDR3 protein. The table records under 300,000 distinct CDR3 sequences, over 8.5% of them present only once. The CDR3 contains 15 residues. Trimming removed 6 bases from V and 6 bases from J; junction bases left unmatched: 3. Germline loops: CDR1 MRHNA, CDR2 SNTAGT. Sequenced: blood, either unsorted or a sorted T cell fraction (not recorded which). This sequence was found in a male donor with ankylosing spondylitis or in good health (not recorded which). The chain uses TRBV6-4 and TRBJ2-1, with 15 bases fitting TRBD2. The CDR3 DNA sequence: TGTGCCAGCAGCGGACTAGCGGGAGGGCCCAATGAGCAGTTCTTC. As protein: CASSGLAGGPNEQFF.